This TCR beta chain stems from a study of blood T cell repertoires in COVID-19. Looking at the study overall: Acute and convalescent COVID-19 specimens originated in the United States, Italy and Spain. T cells, B-cell-depleted T cells, or PBMCs supplied cDNA or gDNA.

In the authors' methods: Estimates of nucleated cell counts were drawn from the amplification of reference gene primers. Sequencing was performed with immunoSEQ multiplex PCR; in TCRdb, only in-frame clones are kept and a portion is missing. That table supplies the V and J calls and clone size; D and trimming were determined from the DNA. The sample consists of some 120,000 clones, nearly 90% of them appearing once. Trimming took 7 bases from V and 5 from J; bases not matched to a gene: 8. CDR1 and CDR2 (germline): LNHDA, SQIVND (reference sequence). This CDR3 spans 14 amino acids. This chain uses TRBV19 with TRBJ2-3; 8 nucleotides align to TRBD1. This sequence was found in a woman of 80 years or more with acute or convalescent COVID-19. Sequenced: peripheral blood. As DNA, the CDR3 is TGTGCCAGTAAAGACAGGGGCGAGGGAGATACGCAGTATTTT. It codes for CASKDRGEGDTQYF.